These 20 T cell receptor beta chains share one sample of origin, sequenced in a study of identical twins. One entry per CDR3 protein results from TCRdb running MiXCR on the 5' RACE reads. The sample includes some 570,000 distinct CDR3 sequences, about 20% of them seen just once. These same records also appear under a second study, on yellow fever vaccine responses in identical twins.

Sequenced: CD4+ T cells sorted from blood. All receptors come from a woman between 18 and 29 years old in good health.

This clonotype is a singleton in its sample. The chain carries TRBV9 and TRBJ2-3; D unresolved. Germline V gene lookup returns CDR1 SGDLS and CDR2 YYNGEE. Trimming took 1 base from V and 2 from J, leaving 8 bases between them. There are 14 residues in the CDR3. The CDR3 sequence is CASSVLINTDTQYF. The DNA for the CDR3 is TGTGCCAGCAGCGTATTAATCAACACAGATACGCAGTATTTT.

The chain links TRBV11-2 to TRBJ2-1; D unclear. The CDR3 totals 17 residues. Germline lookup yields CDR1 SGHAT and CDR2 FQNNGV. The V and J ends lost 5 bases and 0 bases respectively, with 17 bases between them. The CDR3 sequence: CASSPLSGPRSYNEQFF. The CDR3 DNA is TGTGCCAGCAGCCCCCTCTCTGGGCCCCGCTCCTACAATGAGCAGTTCTTC.

The CDR3 DNA reads as TGTGCCACCAGTGAATGGGGACAGGGGAACACCGGGGAGCTGTTTTTT. Encoded protein: CATSEWGQGNTGELFF. V usage is TRBV24-1 and J usage is TRBJ2-2; the match to TRBD1 covers 9 bases. J lost 1 base, V lost 4 bases, and 3 bases had no gene match. Germline CDR1 is KGHDR and CDR2 is SFDVKD. The CDR3 runs 16 residues.

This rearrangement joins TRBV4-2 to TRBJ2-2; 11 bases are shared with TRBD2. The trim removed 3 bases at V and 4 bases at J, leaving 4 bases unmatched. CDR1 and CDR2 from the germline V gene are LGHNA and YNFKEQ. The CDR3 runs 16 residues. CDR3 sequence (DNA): TGTGCCAGCAGCCAGATAGCGGGGGGGCCCACCGGGGAGCTGTTTTTT. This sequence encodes CASSQIAGGPTGELFF.

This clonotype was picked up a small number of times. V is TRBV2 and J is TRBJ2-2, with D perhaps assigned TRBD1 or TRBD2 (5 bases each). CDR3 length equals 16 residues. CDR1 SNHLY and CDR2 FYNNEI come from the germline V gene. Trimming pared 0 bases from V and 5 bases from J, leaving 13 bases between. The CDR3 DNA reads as TGTGCCAGCAGTGAAGCGTTGAGGGGAAGGACCGGGGAGCTGTTTTTT. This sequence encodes CASSEALRGRTGELFF. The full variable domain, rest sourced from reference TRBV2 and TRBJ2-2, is EPEVTQTPSHQVTQMGQEVILRCVPISNHLYFYWYRQILGQKVEFLVSFYNNEISEKSEIFDDQFSVERPDGSNFTLKIRSTKLEDSAMYFCASSEALRGRTGELFFGEGSRLTVL.

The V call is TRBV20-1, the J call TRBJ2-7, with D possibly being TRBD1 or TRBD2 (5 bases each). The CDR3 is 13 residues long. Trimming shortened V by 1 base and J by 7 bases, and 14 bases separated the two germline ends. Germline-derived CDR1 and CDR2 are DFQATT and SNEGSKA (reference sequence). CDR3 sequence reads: CSARATGGREQYF. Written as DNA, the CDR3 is TGCAGTGCTAGAGCCACTGGGGGTAGGGAGCAGTACTTC.

The CDR3 reads CSLSEAGQPQHF. The CDR3 nucleotides read TGCAGTCTGAGCGAGGCAGGGCAGCCCCAGCATTTT. This rearrangement joins TRBV20-1 to TRBJ1-5; the D gene is possibly TRBD1 (5 bases). Per the germline V gene, CDR1 is DFQATT and CDR2 is SNEGSKA (reference sequence). V lost 8 bases and J 7 bases, leaving 15 bases between the germline ends. The CDR3 loop spans 12 amino acids.

The CDR3 sequence: CASSFSLTRAGLNTEAFF. The CDR3 coding sequence is TGTGCCAGCAGTTTCTCTCTAACTCGGGCAGGTTTAAACACTGAAGCTTTCTTT. The V gene is TRBV6-5, the J gene TRBJ1-1; D is unclear. In germline, CDR1 is MNHEY, CDR2 SVGAGI. The CDR3 is 18 amino acids. Trimming pared 4 bases from V and 2 bases from J, leaving 23 bases between.

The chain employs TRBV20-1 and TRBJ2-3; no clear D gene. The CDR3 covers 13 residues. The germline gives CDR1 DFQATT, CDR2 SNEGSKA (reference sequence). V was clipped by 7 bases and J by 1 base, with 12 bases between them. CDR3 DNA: TGCAGTGTATTGGACGGCCGCACAGATACGCAGTATTTT. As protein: CSVLDGRTDTQYF.

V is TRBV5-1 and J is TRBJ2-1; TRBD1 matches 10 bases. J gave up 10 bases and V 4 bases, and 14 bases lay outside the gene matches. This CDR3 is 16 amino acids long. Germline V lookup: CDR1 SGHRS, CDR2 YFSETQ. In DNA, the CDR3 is TGCGCCAGCAGCCCGACTCGGGACAGGGGTACGTCAGAGCAGTTCTTC. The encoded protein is CASSPTRDRGTSEQFF.

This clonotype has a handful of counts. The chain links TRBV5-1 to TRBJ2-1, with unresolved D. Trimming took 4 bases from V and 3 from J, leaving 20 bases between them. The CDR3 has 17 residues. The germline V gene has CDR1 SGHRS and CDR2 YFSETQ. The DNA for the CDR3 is TGCGCCAGCAGCGTACAAGTTGAGGTCCATTTCTACAATGAGCAGTTCTTC. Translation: CASSVQVEVHFYNEQFF.

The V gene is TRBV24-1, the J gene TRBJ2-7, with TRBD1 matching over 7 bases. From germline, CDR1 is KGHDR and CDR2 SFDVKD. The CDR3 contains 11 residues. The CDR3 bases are TGTGGCGACAGGGATGGATACGAGCAGTACGTC. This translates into CGDRDGYEQYV.

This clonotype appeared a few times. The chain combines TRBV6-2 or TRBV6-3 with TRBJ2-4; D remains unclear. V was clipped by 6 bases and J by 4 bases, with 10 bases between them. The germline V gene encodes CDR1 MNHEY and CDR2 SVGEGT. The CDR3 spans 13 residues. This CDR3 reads CASRLMGKNIQYF. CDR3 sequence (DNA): TGTGCCAGCAGGCTCATGGGGAAAAACATTCAGTACTTC.

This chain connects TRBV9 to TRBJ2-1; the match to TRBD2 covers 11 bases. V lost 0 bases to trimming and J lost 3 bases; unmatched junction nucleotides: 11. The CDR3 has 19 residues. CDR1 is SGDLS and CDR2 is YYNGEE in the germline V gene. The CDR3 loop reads CASSVVHSGGAQGYNEQFF. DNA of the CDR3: TGTGCCAGCAGCGTAGTGCATAGCGGGGGGGCCCAGGGCTACAATGAGCAGTTCTTC.

In DNA, the CDR3 is TGTGCCATCAGTGAGGACAGGGATAAAGCTTTCTTT. Its translation: CAISEDRDKAFF. The V and J genes are TRBV10-3 and TRBJ1-1; TRBD1 aligns across 7 bases. Losses at the gene ends were 2 bases for V and 9 bases for J; bases not matched to a gene: 3. This CDR3 has 12 amino acids. CDR1 is ENHRY and CDR2 is SYGVKD in the germline V gene.

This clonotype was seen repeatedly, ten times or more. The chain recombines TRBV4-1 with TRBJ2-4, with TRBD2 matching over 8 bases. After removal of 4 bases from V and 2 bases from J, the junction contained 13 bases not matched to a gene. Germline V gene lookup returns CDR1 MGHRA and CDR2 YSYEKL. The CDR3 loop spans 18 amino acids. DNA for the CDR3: TGCGCCAGCAGCCCGGGGATGGCGGGAGGTATTCCCAAAAACATTCAGTACTTC. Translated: CASSPGMAGGIPKNIQYF.

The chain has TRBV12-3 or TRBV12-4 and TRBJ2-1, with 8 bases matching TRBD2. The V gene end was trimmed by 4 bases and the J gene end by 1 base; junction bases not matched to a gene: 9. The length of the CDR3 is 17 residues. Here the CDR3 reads CASSSPPGGGSYNEQFF. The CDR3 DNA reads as TGTGCCAGCAGTTCACCCCCCGGGGGGGGTTCCTACAATGAGCAGTTCTTC.

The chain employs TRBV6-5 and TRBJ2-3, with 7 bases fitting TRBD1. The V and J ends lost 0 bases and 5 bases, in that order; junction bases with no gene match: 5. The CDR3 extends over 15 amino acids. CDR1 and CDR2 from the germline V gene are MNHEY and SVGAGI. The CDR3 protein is CASSYSGQVGDTQYF. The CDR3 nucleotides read TGTGCCAGCAGTTACTCCGGACAGGTGGGAGATACGCAGTATTTT.

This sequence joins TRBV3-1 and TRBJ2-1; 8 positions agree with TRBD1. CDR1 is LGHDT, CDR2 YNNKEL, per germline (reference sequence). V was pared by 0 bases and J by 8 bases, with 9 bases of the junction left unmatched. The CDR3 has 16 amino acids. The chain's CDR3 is CASSQDLRTGWYEQFF. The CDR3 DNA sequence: TGTGCCAGCAGCCAAGATCTGAGGACAGGGTGGTATGAGCAGTTCTTC.

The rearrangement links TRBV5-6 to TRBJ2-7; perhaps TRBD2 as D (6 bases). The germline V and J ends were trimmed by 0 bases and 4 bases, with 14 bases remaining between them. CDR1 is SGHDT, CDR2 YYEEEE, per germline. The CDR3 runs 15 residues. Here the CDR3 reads CASSLGGLSLYEQYF. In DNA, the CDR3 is TGTGCCAGCAGCTTGGGAGGACTATCATTATACGAGCAGTACTTC.